These T cell receptor beta chains were read from a single sample in a study of CXCR3-negative and CXCR3-positive naive CD8 T cells. From the 5' RACE reads, TCRdb lists one entry per CDR3 protein and no DNA. There are about 39,000 distinct CDR3 sequences in the sample, with roughly 1.5% held by the top ten. The source material was naive CXCR3- CD8+ T cells from blood. These receptors were collected from a human donor in good health. Some clones in this sample may be carry-over from other donors' samples. The CDR3 runs from the conserved cysteine through the conserved F or W. Expanded clones are given a class, and other clones once, few, many or no size at all.

TRBV7-8	NA	TRBJ2-7	17	CASSYVSGGQGTYEQYF
TRBV29-1	NA	TRBJ1-1	13	CSVEDPYETEAFF
TRBV29-1	NA	TRBJ1-1	15	CSVDGAGLENTEAFF
TRBV6-2/TRBV6-3	NA	TRBJ2-7	16	CASSYGTASNPYEQYF
TRBV29-1	NA	TRBJ2-1	13	CSVEEGAGNEQFF
TRBV29-1	NA	TRBJ2-7	12	CSVVTSGYEQYF
TRBV7-9	NA	TRBJ2-1	17	CASSPQGDGGAYNEQFF
TRBV11-3	medium-sized	TRBJ2-3	13	CASSLVDGDTQYF
TRBV10-3	NA	TRBJ2-7	15	CAISESSAPAYEQYF
TRBV2	NA	TRBJ1-5	15	CASREPGPRGQPQHF
TRBV3-1	NA	TRBJ1-2	15	CASSPSTGTRYGYTF
TRBV7-2	NA	TRBJ1-2	14	CASSRPGQALGYTF
TRBV7-9	NA	TRBJ1-2	15	CASSLTTGPNYGYTF
TRBV28	NA	TRBJ2-7	13	CASSPPEGYEQYF
TRBV29-1	NA	TRBJ2-2	13	CSVTGTKTGELFF
TRBV7-8	NA	TRBJ1-1	16	CASSLAWRGMNTEAFF
TRBV27	NA	TRBJ1-1	15	CASSFETGPFTEAFF
TRBV12-3/TRBV12-4	NA	TRBJ2-1	14	CASSFAALGDEQFF
TRBV4-1	NA	TRBJ2-6	17	CASSPLGLLSGANVLTF
TRBV7-7	NA	TRBJ2-5	14	CASSFPAVQETQYF
TRBV6-9	NA	TRBJ2-2	17	CASSYLRGWVSTGELFF
TRBV20-1	NA	TRBJ1-2	14	CSARVSGENYGYTF
TRBV9	NA	TRBJ2-3	15	CASSVGLALADTQYF
TRBV20-1	NA	TRBJ1-1	14	CSASQTQGITEAFF
TRBV7-9	NA	TRBJ2-3	12	CASSLLPDTQYF
TRBV6-5	NA	TRBJ2-5	12	CASSYDWETQYF
TRBV12-3/TRBV12-4	NA	TRBJ2-3	15	CASSKLAGGSDTQYF
TRBV12-3/TRBV12-4	NA	TRBJ2-2	12	CASSFSLVELFF
TRBV19	NA	TRBJ2-1	14	CASSIGAGAYEQFF
TRBV29-1	NA	TRBJ2-2	15	CSVEDPVAGTGELFF
TRBV9	NA	TRBJ1-5	14	CASSLGQGGQPQHF
TRBV12-3/TRBV12-4	NA	TRBJ1-1	12	CASSFSRTEAFF
TRBV29-1	NA	TRBJ1-4	12	CSVVETGDVLFF
TRBV7-9	NA	TRBJ2-5	14	CASSPEGGWETQYF
TRBV7-9	NA	TRBJ2-5	16	CASSLGFGGSQETQYF
TRBV20-1	NA	TRBJ1-2	12	CSATPTGQGYTF
TRBV5-1	NA	TRBJ2-2	17	CASSLGPGGKNTGELFF
TRBV29-1	NA	TRBJ1-1	12	CSVSWDSTEAFF
TRBV7-9	NA	TRBJ2-4	15	CASSPKESWQNIQYF
TRBV29-1	NA	TRBJ2-5	14	CSVEGTGGQETQYF
TRBV28	NA	TRBJ1-2	15	CASSLWNRGEDGYTF
TRBV5-5	NA	TRBJ2-3	15	CASSFSTPTPDTQYF
TRBV6-2/TRBV6-3	medium-sized	TRBJ2-7	18	CASSYPLAAGGSSYEQYF
TRBV14	NA	TRBJ1-6	16	CASSGRTGLWGSPLHF
TRBV4-1	NA	TRBJ2-7	14	CASSPPGAAYEQYF
TRBV7-2	NA	TRBJ2-7	14	CASSLGAGRDEQYF
TRBV6-5	NA	TRBJ2-7	12	CASRTGKYEQYF
TRBV12-3/TRBV12-4	NA	TRBJ2-7	15	CASSRGGAPSYEQYF
TRBV18	NA	TRBJ1-2	14	CASSGLTGVYGYTF
TRBV29-1	NA	TRBJ2-5	12	CSTDRGKETQYF
TRBV15	NA	TRBJ1-1	14	CATSLTGGNTEAFF
TRBV25-1	NA	TRBJ1-1	12	CASTLGNTEAFF
TRBV4-1	NA	TRBJ2-1	15	CASSPGTGGVDEQFF